This T cell receptor (beta chain) was obtained from a study of shared clonotypes between healthy human individuals. Overall study findings and caveats: The authors expected sequencing depth to affect clonotype sharing among donors.

Execution of the assay was at deep level. Sequenced by immunoSEQ multiplex PCR; TCRdb stores in-frame clones only, minus some. The sample records 2 million to 3 million clones, 93% being singletons. As concerns this clone: Its antigen is not known.

This CDR3 spans 15 amino acids. With V trimmed by 4 bases and J by 6 bases, 10 bases remained unmatched. The germline CDR1 and CDR2 sequences are SGHVS and FNYEAQ. This chain links TRBV7-6 with TRBJ2-3; 7 positions match TRBD1. This TCR was recovered from a man younger than 35 in good health. Some clones in this sample may be carry-over from other donors' samples. The sequenced sample was naive CD4+ T cells from PBMCs. Stated subset: CD45RA+ positively selected. The chain's CDR3 is CASSSPGQLMDTQYF. CDR3 bases: TGTGCCAGCAGCTCCCCGGGACAGCTAATGGATACGCAGTATTTT.